This entry lists 14 T cell receptor beta chains sequenced from one sample in a study of T-cell memory formation after mild COVID-19. TCRdb fed the 5' RACE reads into MiXCR, producing one record per CDR3 protein. The repertoire consists of approximately 450,000 distinct CDR3 sequences, with roughly 18% occurring once and the leading ten covering approximately 13%. Material for sequencing was PBMCs or a T cell subset sorted from them (not recorded which). The receptors here all came from an adult woman who had mild COVID-19 (a few samples of this study predate the infection). Cell type and time point are not known.

This chain uses TRBV9 with TRBJ1-2; 12 bases map to TRBD1. The CDR3 covers 15 residues. Per the germline V gene, CDR1 is SGDLS and CDR2 is YYNGEE. The V gene end was trimmed by 5 bases and the J gene end by 4 bases; junction bases not matched to a gene: 6. CDR3 in amino acids: CASRAGTGGAYGYTF. The DNA of the CDR3 is TGTGCCAGCAGAGCCGGGACAGGGGGCGCCTATGGCTACACCTTC.

V usage is TRBV20-1 and J usage is TRBJ2-1; no clear D gene. This CDR3 is 10 amino acids long. Germline V gene lookup returns CDR1 DFQATT and CDR2 SNEGSKA (reference sequence). Trimming left V 5 bases short and J 6 bases short, with 5 bases between. For the CDR3, the DNA is TGCAGTGCTCGCCGCAATGAGCAGTTCTTC. This sequence encodes CSARRNEQFF.

This clonotype was seen a few times. V is TRBV6-1 and J is TRBJ2-6; D is undetermined. Trimming shortened V by 4 bases and J by 4 bases, and 11 bases separated the two germline ends. The CDR3 is 15 residues long. Looked up from germline, CDR1 is MNHNS and CDR2 is SASEGT. The CDR3 coding sequence is TGTGCCAGCAGTGTGGTTGGGTTCGGGGCCAACGTCCTGACTTTC. This codes for CASSVVGFGANVLTF.

This clonotype was recorded a few times. The chain links TRBV20-1 to TRBJ2-7; 9 positions agree with TRBD2. The V and J ends lost 7 bases and 5 bases, in that order; junction bases with no gene match: 12. The germline V gene has CDR1 DFQATT and CDR2 SNEGSKA (reference sequence). This CDR3 is 14 amino acids long. The CDR3 protein is CSVEFGGGAHEQYF. In DNA form, the CDR3 reads TGCAGTGTTGAGTTTGGCGGGGGGGCCCACGAGCAGTACTTC.

This sequence joins TRBV6-1 and TRBJ2-7; TRBD1 agrees at 8 bases. The CDR3 is 15 amino acids. Germline V gene sequence: CDR1 MNHNS, CDR2 SASEGT. V lost 6 bases to trimming and J lost 0 bases; unmatched junction nucleotides: 7. The CDR3 DNA is TGTGCCAGCAGAGGCCGGACAGGGAGCTCCTACGAGCAGTACTTC. The encoded protein is CASRGRTGSSYEQYF.

The gene calls are TRBV5-1 and TRBJ2-1, with 9 bases lining up with TRBD2. The CDR3 length is 15 residues. In germline, CDR1 is SGHRS, CDR2 YFSETQ. V gave up 4 bases and J gave up 4 bases; unmatched junction bases: 6. CDR3 region: CASSPGAGGYNEQFF. The CDR3 nucleotides read TGCGCCAGCAGCCCGGGGGCGGGAGGGTACAATGAGCAGTTCTTC. The whole variable domain, filled in from reference TRBV5-1 and TRBJ2-1, reads KAGVTQTPRYLIKTRGQQVTLSCSPISGHRSVSWYQQTPGQGLQFLFEYFSETQRNKGNFPGRFSGRQFSNSRSEMNVSTLELGDSALYLCASSPGAGGYNEQFFGPGTRLTVL.

This clonotype has more than one count but fewer than ten. The CDR3 sequence is CASSLDIRAPPLHF. The CDR3 bases are TGTGCCAGCAGCTTAGATATTCGAGCGCCACCCCTCCACTTT. V gene TRBV11-2 combines with J gene TRBJ1-6; D unresolved. Trimming stripped 0 bases from V and 11 bases from J, with 11 bases between. Germline CDR1 and CDR2: SGHAT and FQNNGV. CDR3 length: 14 residues.

The chain combines TRBV7-9 with TRBJ2-1; TRBD2 agrees at 16 bases. Per the germline V gene, CDR1 is SEHNR and CDR2 is FQNEAQ (reference sequence). The V gene end was trimmed by 5 bases and the J gene end by 7 bases; junction bases not matched to a gene: 8. This CDR3 comprises 17 residues. The CDR3 DNA sequence: TGTGCCAGCAGCCACCCGAAGGGACTAGCGGGGGGGAATGAGCAGTTCTTC. It specifies CASSHPKGLAGGNEQFF.

This rearrangement joins TRBV20-1 to TRBJ2-5; 8 bases are a match to TRBD2. CDR3 size: 15 residues. Germline lookup yields CDR1 DFQATT and CDR2 SNEGSKA (reference sequence). J lost 4 bases, V lost 0 bases, and 7 bases had no gene match. The CDR3 reads CSARDLSGGPETQYF. The DNA of the CDR3 is TGCAGTGCTAGAGATCTGTCGGGGGGGCCAGAGACCCAGTACTTC.

The V call is TRBV4-2, the J call TRBJ1-1; a weak D match, TRBD1 (5 bases). V was pared by 6 bases and J by 4 bases, with 15 bases between. The CDR3 has 14 residues. CDR1 LGHNA and CDR2 YNFKEQ come from the germline V gene. Here the CDR3 DNA reads TGTGCCAGCAGACCGCACCCGGGGGTCACTGAAGCTTTCTTT. Encoded protein: CASRPHPGVTEAFF.

This clonotype was observed many times. J is TRBJ2-1 and V is TRBV5-1; TRBD1 agrees at 9 bases. Trimming at V came to 4 bases and at J to 0 bases, leaving 5 bases not matched to a gene. Germline loops: CDR1 SGHRS, CDR2 YFSETQ. The CDR3 totals 16 residues. The CDR3 DNA sequence: TGCGCCAGCAGCCGGGGGACAGGGAACTCCTACAATGAGCAGTTCTTC. Its translation is CASSRGTGNSYNEQFF.

The chain joins TRBV11-2 to TRBJ2-3, with a weak D call TRBD2 (5 bases). This CDR3 region has 12 residues. V lost 6 bases and J 7 bases, leaving 11 bases between the germline ends. The germline gives CDR1 SGHAT, CDR2 FQNNGV. The CDR3 loop reads CASSTPGNTQYF. In DNA form, the CDR3 reads TGTGCCAGCAGTACCCCCGGGAATACGCAGTATTTT.

The rearrangement links TRBV4-3 to TRBJ2-2, with 9 bases matching TRBD1. Germline V gives CDR1 LGHNA, CDR2 YSLEER. This CDR3 is built from 13 residues. Losses at the gene ends were 2 bases for V and 13 bases for J; bases not matched to a gene: 5. This chain's CDR3 is CASSQKTGGGLFF. Here the CDR3 DNA reads TGCGCCAGCAGCCAAAAAACAGGGGGCGGGCTGTTTTTT.

Only a few counts were recorded for this clonotype. This chain links TRBV2 with TRBJ2-2; the match to TRBD1 covers 11 bases. Germline lookup yields CDR1 SNHLY and CDR2 FYNNEI. The V and J ends lost 6 bases and 1 base, in that order; junction bases with no gene match: 4. There are 16 residues in the CDR3. Written as DNA, the CDR3 is TGTGCCAGCAGAGGGACAGGGGGTCTGAACACCGGGGAGCTGTTTTTT. Amino acid sequence: CASRGTGGLNTGELFF.